A single sample gave rise to the 15 T cell receptor beta chains below, sequenced in a study of blood T cell repertoires in COVID-19 (dated by TCRdb to 2018 to 2020). The receptor library was made with the immunoSEQ multiplex PCR assay. TCRdb obtained this table from immuneACCESS and retained in-frame rearrangements with V and J assigned. These tables miss some clones; where compared with another copy, unresolved V genes account for less than half of the shortfall, and the remainder is unexplained. The sample table lists tens of thousands of clones, about 87% of them with a count of one. 5.5% to 8.5% of the sample lies in the top ten. The sequenced sample was peripheral blood. The receptors originated from a man aged 60 to 75 with acute or convalescent COVID-19.

The chain couples TRBV19 to TRBJ1-1; 10 bases agree with TRBD1. Trimming cost V 8 bases and J 2 bases; bases outside gene matches: 17. Germline V gene data show CDR1 as LNHDA and CDR2 as SQIVND (reference sequence). The CDR3 has 18 amino acids. This chain's CDR3 is CASRQGATHYAGNTEAFF. The DNA for the CDR3 is TGTGCCAGTCGACAGGGGGCGACACATTACGCGGGTAACACTGAAGCTTTCTTT.

CDR3 bases: TGTGCCAGTCTCGCTGGGGACAGGGTCCCCTCGCGTGCTGAAGCTTTCTTT. Translation: CASLAGDRVPSRAEAFF. The gene calls are TRBV19 and TRBJ1-1; TRBD1 matches 9 bases. There are 17 residues in the CDR3. V shed 8 bases and J 6 bases; nucleotides not matched to a gene: 19. Germline assignment: CDR1 LNHDA and CDR2 SQIVND (reference sequence).

This CDR3 is CATSTAEGPEAFF. DNA of the CDR3: TGTGCCACCAGTACAGCGGAGGGTCCTGAAGCTTTCTTT. The chain uses TRBV15 and TRBJ1-1; D is undetermined. Germline CDR1 reads LNHNV; CDR2 reads YYDKDF (reference sequence). V was shortened by 6 bases and J by 6 bases, with 14 bases between the two germline ends. The CDR3 is 13 residues long.

The chain is built from TRBV9 and TRBJ1-1; 11 bases match TRBD1. J was trimmed by 0 bases and V by 2 bases; bases with no gene match: 6. The V gene's germline CDR1 is SGDLS and CDR2 YYNGEE. This CDR3 has 17 amino acids. CDR3: CASSVGTGGSMNTEAFF. In nucleotides, the CDR3 is TGTGCCAGCAGCGTTGGGACAGGGGGGAGCATGAACACTGAAGCTTTCTTT. Full variable domain (outside the CDR3, taken from reference TRBV9 and TRBJ1-1): DSGVTQTPKHLITATGQRVTLRCSPRSGDLSVYWYQQSLDQGLQFLIQYYNGEERAKGNILERFSAQQFPDLHSELNLSSLELGDSALYFCASSVGTGGSMNTEAFFGQGTRLTVV.

V usage is TRBV5-1 and J usage is TRBJ2-5; TRBD1 matches at 9 bases. J gave up 4 bases and V 3 bases, and 13 bases lay outside the gene matches. The CDR3 contains 17 residues. Germline V gives CDR1 SGHRS, CDR2 YFSETQ. In DNA form, the CDR3 reads TGCGCCAGCAGCTCCGGTGGGGCCGGGACAGGGCCAGAGACCCAGTACTTC. Amino acids: CASSSGGAGTGPETQYF.

The rearrangement uses TRBV12-3 or TRBV12-4 and TRBJ1-6, with a possible D match to TRBD1 (5 bases). Trimming left V 4 bases short and J 7 bases short, with 8 bases between. The CDR3 runs to 13 residues. The CDR3 sequence: CASSSTANSPLHF. Here the CDR3 DNA reads TGTGCCAGCAGTTCGACAGCCAATTCACCCCTCCACTTT.

The rearrangement uses TRBV5-1 and TRBJ2-5; TRBD2 agrees at 8 bases. Germline-derived CDR1 and CDR2 are SGHRS and YFSETQ. The CDR3 contains 17 residues. V was clipped by 0 bases and J by 5 bases; unmatched bases: 12. The chain's CDR3 is CASSLGSGRGGRETQYF. DNA of the CDR3: TGCGCCAGCAGCTTGGGAAGTGGACGGGGGGGCCGTGAGACCCAGTACTTC.

This rearrangement joins TRBV24-1 to TRBJ1-1, with D hard to call. This CDR3 has 13 amino acids. The germline V gene encodes CDR1 KGHDR and CDR2 SFDVKD. The V end lost 4 bases, the J end lost 1 base, and 6 bases lay between the germline ends. The CDR3 DNA reads as TGTGCCACCAGTGACTCAGAGAACACTGAAGCTTTCTTT. Translation: CATSDSENTEAFF.

This clone was observed a few times. The CDR3 nucleotides read TGTGCCAGCTCCCCCCCCGAGGGACAGGCGATGGGCTACACCTTC. Translating it yields CASSPPEGQAMGYTF. This chain uses TRBV18 with TRBJ1-2, with 8 bases identical to TRBD1. Germline V gives CDR1 KGHSH, CDR2 LQKENI. With V trimmed by 6 bases and J by 8 bases, 14 bases remained unmatched. The CDR3 has 15 amino acids.

V is TRBV6-5 and J is TRBJ1-3; unclear D gene. In germline, CDR1 is MNHEY, CDR2 SVGAGI. This CDR3 has 13 amino acids. V was trimmed by 10 bases and J by 2 bases, leaving 12 bases between them. The CDR3 region is CATRSPPGNTIYF. The CDR3 region has the DNA TGTGCCACCCGGAGTCCACCTGGAAACACCATATATTTT.

This chain connects TRBV18 to TRBJ1-2; D possibly corresponds to TRBD1 (5 bases). CDR1 and CDR2 from the germline V gene are KGHSH and LQKENI. V was cut by 2 bases and J by 5 bases, with 15 bases left in between. There are 15 residues in the CDR3. The CDR3: CASSPVLSGGYGYTF. In nucleotides, the CDR3 is TGTGCCAGCTCACCAGTTCTCTCTGGGGGGTATGGCTACACCTTC.

The chain links TRBV19 to TRBJ1-1; D is unresolved. The CDR3 consists of 17 residues. The germline V gene encodes CDR1 LNHDA and CDR2 SQIVND (reference sequence). Trimming took off 3 bases at V and 1 base at J, with 18 bases between the two ends. CDR3 DNA sequence: TGTGCCAGTAGTATTTCTTCAGCTGCGGTTCGGAACACTGAAGCTTTCTTT. It yields the protein CASSISSAAVRNTEAFF. Filled out from reference TRBV19 and TRBJ1-1, the complete variable domain reads DGGITQSPKYLFRKEGQNVTLSCEQNLNHDAMYWYRQDPGQGLRLIYYSQIVNDFQKGDIAEGYSVSREKKESFPLTVTSAQKNPTAFYLCASSISSAAVRNTEAFFGQGTRLTVV.

The V gene is TRBV7-2, the J gene TRBJ1-1; possibly TRBD1 for D (5 bases). Trimming took 5 bases from V and 10 from J, leaving 14 bases between them. Germline V gives CDR1 SGHTA, CDR2 FQGNSA. The CDR3 runs 12 residues. The CDR3 bases are TGTGCCAGCAGCCTACTCAGGGAAAGAGCTTTCTTT. Translating gives CASSLLRERAFF.

This chain joins TRBV6-5 and TRBJ1-3, with 7 bases identical to TRBD1. J was trimmed by 3 bases and V by 8 bases; bases with no gene match: 4. The germline V gene encodes CDR1 MNHEY and CDR2 SVGAGI. This CDR3 is built from 13 residues. This CDR3 reads CASRQGLGNTIYF. The CDR3, as DNA: TGTGCCAGCCGACAGGGACTTGGAAACACCATATATTTT.

The chain recombines TRBV4-3 with TRBJ1-1, with 10 bases matching TRBD1. The CDR3 has 16 residues. Germline lookup yields CDR1 LGHNA and CDR2 YSLEER. V lost 2 bases to trimming and J lost 2 bases; unmatched junction nucleotides: 5. CDR3 nucleotides: TGCGCCAGCAGCCAAAGGGACAGGGGACGTAACACTGAAGCTTTCTTT. Translation gives CASSQRDRGRNTEAFF.